The sequence of this T cell receptor (beta chain) was determined in a study of control samples from healthy donors and cancer patients. This CDR3 has 13 residues. Germline V gives CDR1 MDHEN, CDR2 SYDVKM. V lost 4 bases to trimming and J lost 8 bases, with 11 bases between them. Using immunoSEQ multiplex PCR, the repertoire was profiled, and TCRdb retains in-frame clones only, with some absent. In all, the sample yields approximately 190,000 clones. This chain links TRBV28 with TRBJ1-4; D may be TRBD1 (6 bases). The receptor comes from a woman aged 30 to 39 in good health. Input material: blood. CDR3 nucleotide sequence: TGTGCCAGCAGTTCCCAGGGACAAGAAAAACTGTTTTTT. It yields the protein CASSSQGQEKLFF.